The 30 T cell receptor beta chains listed next were all sequenced from one sample in a study of cytomegalovirus exposure and HLA in healthy donors. The PCR used 60 Vbeta and 13 Jbeta primers. Assay used: immunoSEQ multiplex PCR; TCRdb lists only in-frame clones, some missing. The sample contains approximately 80,000 clones, around three fifths of which appear only once. The specimen sequenced was PBMCs. The receptors come from a woman aged 40 to 49 in good health and CMV-seropositive.

This sequence joins TRBV28 and TRBJ1-5; 9 bases agree with TRBD1. The trim removed 5 bases at V and 3 bases at J, leaving 8 bases unmatched. The CDR3 is 16 amino acids. The germline CDR1 and CDR2 sequences are MDHEN and SYDVKM. CDR3 sequence (DNA): TGTGCCAGCAGTGTACCGGGACAGGGATCCAATCAGCCCCAGCATTTT. Its protein is CASSVPGQGSNQPQHF.

The chain uses TRBV30 and TRBJ2-1, with TRBD1 identical over 7 bases. The CDR3 extends over 14 amino acids. With V trimmed by 0 bases and J by 10 bases, 9 bases remained unmatched. CDR1 is GTSNPN and CDR2 is SVGIG in the germline V gene (reference sequence). The CDR3 loop is CAWSVGTASSEQFF. Here the CDR3 DNA reads TGTGCCTGGAGTGTAGGGACAGCCAGTTCGGAGCAGTTCTTC.

This chain joins TRBV11-3 and TRBJ2-7; no reliable D call. CDR3 length: 13 amino acids. CDR1 is SGHNT and CDR2 is YENEEA in the germline V gene. The ends were cut back, 3 bases at V and 1 base at J, with 7 bases in the middle. CDR3 residues: CASSLSDSYEQYF. CDR3 nucleotides: TGTGCCAGCAGCTTGAGCGATTCCTACGAGCAGTACTTC.

This chain links TRBV27 with TRBJ1-1; no clear D gene. CDR3 length equals 11 residues. From germline, CDR1 is MNHEY and CDR2 SMNVEV (reference sequence). Trimming pared 3 bases from V and 7 bases from J, leaving 6 bases between. The CDR3: CASSFGFEAFF. Here the CDR3 DNA reads TGTGCCAGCAGTTTCGGGTTTGAAGCTTTCTTT.

As concerns this clone: The sample has other DNA sequences that encode this CDR3 too. V and J are TRBV9 and TRBJ2-7, with 7 bases lining up with TRBD2. This CDR3 has 14 amino acids. Germline CDR1 and CDR2: SGDLS and YYNGEE. V lost 0 bases to trimming and J lost 0 bases; unmatched junction nucleotides: 0. CDR3 loop: CASSVGGSSYEQYF. The CDR3 region has the DNA TGTGCCAGCAGCGTAGGCGGGAGCTCCTACGAGCAGTACTTC. Drawing the rest from reference TRBV9 and TRBJ2-7, the complete variable domain is DSGVTQTPKHLITATGQRVTLRCSPRSGDLSVYWYQQSLDQGLQFLIQYYNGEERAKGNILERFSAQQFPDLHSELNLSSLELGDSALYFCASSVGGSSYEQYFGPGTRLTVT.

The genes are TRBV11-2 and TRBJ2-1; 9 bases fit TRBD2. The length of the CDR3 is 19 residues. V dropped 1 base and J dropped 0; count of bases not matched to a gene: 10. CDR1 and CDR2 (germline): SGHAT, FQNNGV. The DNA for the CDR3 is TGTGCCAGCAGCTTAGCCCCGCCGACTAGCGGTAGCTCCTACAATGAGCAGTTCTTC. This encodes CASSLAPPTSGSSYNEQFF. Full variable domain (remainder filled in from reference TRBV11-2 and TRBJ2-1): EAGVAQSPRYKIIEKRQSVAFWCNPISGHATLYWYQQILGQGPKLLIQFQNNGVVDDSQLPKDRFSAERLKGVDSTLKIQPAKLEDSAVYLCASSLAPPTSGSSYNEQFFGPGTRLTVL.

The chain uses TRBV19 and TRBJ2-1, with TRBD2 matching over 7 bases. V lost 7 bases and J lost 6; bases outside the gene matches: 12. The CDR3 loop spans 15 amino acids. CDR1 is LNHDA and CDR2 is SQIVND in the germline V gene (reference sequence). The CDR3 DNA is TGTGCCAGTACTCTTCTAGCGGTAGGCTCCAATGAGCAGTTCTTC. This codes for CASTLLAVGSNEQFF.

The chain has TRBV5-1 and TRBJ2-3, with 7 bases identical to TRBD1. The CDR3 totals 14 residues. Germline V gene data show CDR1 as SGHRS and CDR2 as YFSETQ. V was pared by 4 bases and J by 6 bases, with 8 bases of the junction left unmatched. The CDR3 reads CASSDPEGADTQYF. CDR3 sequence (DNA): TGCGCCAGCAGCGATCCCGAGGGGGCGGATACGCAGTATTTT.

The CDR3: CSVEEDRGAQAFF. CDR3 coding DNA: TGCAGCGTTGAAGAAGATCGGGGGGCGCAGGCTTTCTTT. The V call is TRBV29-1, the J call TRBJ1-1; D might be TRBD1 (6 bases). Germline values: CDR1 SQVTM, CDR2 ANQGSEA. V lost 0 bases and J 11 bases, leaving 16 bases between the germline ends. CDR3 length: 13 amino acids.

The gene calls are TRBV28 and TRBJ1-5; D uncertain. Germline V CDR1 and CDR2: MDHEN, SYDVKM. V lost 0 bases, J lost 4 bases, and 13 bases lay in between. CDR3 length equals 16 residues. The CDR3 bases are TGTGCCAGCAGTTTATGGGGCGGAGGGATAAATCAGCCCCAGCATTTT. It encodes CASSLWGGGINQPQHF.

This clone was found a few times. In the same sample, other DNA sequences code for this CDR3. In DNA, the CDR3 is TGTGCCAGCAGTTACCTCGGACAGGGTAATCAGCCCCAGCATTTT. Translated: CASSYLGQGNQPQHF. The gene calls are TRBV6-6 and TRBJ1-5, with TRBD1 identical over 8 bases. Germline V lookup: CDR1 MNHNY, CDR2 SVGAGI (reference sequence). The length of the CDR3 is 15 residues. V lost 2 bases to trimming and J lost 4 bases; unmatched junction nucleotides: 4.

This chain links TRBV5-1 with TRBJ2-5, with 9 positions matching TRBD1. CDR1 and CDR2 from the germline V gene are SGHRS and YFSETQ. The CDR3 contains 14 residues. V shed 3 bases and J 5 bases; nucleotides not matched to a gene: 5. The CDR3 protein is CASSSDRGTETQYF. Here the CDR3 DNA reads TGCGCCAGCAGCTCGGACAGGGGAACGGAGACCCAGTACTTC.

The chain joins TRBV27 to TRBJ1-5; weak D call: TRBD1 (6 bases). The CDR3 runs to 14 residues. V shed 8 bases and J shed 7 bases, with 18 bases lying between them. Germline assignment: CDR1 MNHEY and CDR2 SMNVEV (reference sequence). The CDR3 protein is CASSLLGGVQPQHF. CDR3 nucleotide sequence: TGTGCCAGCTCTTTATTAGGGGGGGTGCAGCCCCAGCATTTT.

The chain couples TRBV7-2 to TRBJ1-4; TRBD1 matches at 8 bases. This CDR3 has 15 residues. CDR1 SGHTA and CDR2 FQGNSA come from the germline V gene. With 1 base clipped from V and 11 bases from J, the junction kept 9 bases outside the gene matches. CDR3 amino acids: CASSLERGTGLKLFF. Here the CDR3 DNA reads TGTGCCAGCAGCTTAGAAAGGGGGACAGGATTGAAACTGTTTTTT.

The chain uses TRBV2 and TRBJ2-5; 10 nucleotides line up with TRBD1. Per germline, CDR1 SNHLY and CDR2 FYNNEI. This CDR3 spans 15 amino acids. V gave up 7 bases and J gave up 4 bases; unmatched junction bases: 9. The CDR3 sequence is CASKGQGVVRETQYF. Here the CDR3 DNA reads TGTGCCAGCAAAGGACAGGGGGTAGTAAGAGAGACCCAGTACTTC. Supplemented by reference TRBV2 and TRBJ2-5, the full variable domain reads EPEVTQTPSHQVTQMGQEVILRCVPISNHLYFYWYRQILGQKVEFLVSFYNNEISEKSEIFDDQFSVERPDGSNFTLKIRSTKLEDSAMYFCASKGQGVVRETQYFGPGTRLLVL.

V and J are TRBV27 and TRBJ1-5; a possible D gene is TRBD1 (5 bases). The CDR3 totals 15 residues. In germline, CDR1 is MNHEY, CDR2 SMNVEV (reference sequence). V was clipped by 10 bases and J by 4 bases, with 20 bases between them. For the CDR3, the DNA is TGTGCCACCCCGTGTAGGCAGGGCCGTAATCAGCCCCAGCATTTT. Amino acids: CATPCRQGRNQPQHF.

The gene calls are TRBV4-1 and TRBJ2-7; D gene uncertain. Per germline, CDR1 MGHRA and CDR2 YSYEKL. Trimming took 1 base from V and 0 from J, leaving 19 bases between them. The CDR3 runs 18 residues. In DNA form, the CDR3 reads TGCGCCAGCAGCCAAGGTGGGCCCCTTAACGTCCGCTCCTACGAGCAGTACTTC. It is translated as CASSQGGPLNVRSYEQYF.

V usage is TRBV19 and J usage is TRBJ2-7, with a possible D match to TRBD1 (6 bases). Germline values: CDR1 LNHDA, CDR2 SQIVND (reference sequence). The V end was cut by 5 bases, the J end by 2 bases, with 22 bases between. This CDR3 region has 17 residues. In nucleotides, the CDR3 is TGTGCCAGTAGTCCAATGCATTACTCGGACAGCCCCTACGAGCAGTACTTC. Translation: CASSPMHYSDSPYEQYF.

The chain employs TRBV27 and TRBJ2-5; TRBD2 agrees at 8 bases. Germline V gene lookup returns CDR1 MNHEY and CDR2 SMNVEV (reference sequence). This CDR3 is built from 14 residues. Trimming removed 5 bases from V and 5 bases from J; junction bases left unmatched: 7. Written as DNA, the CDR3 is TGTGCCAGCAGTATGACCTCGGGAGGGGAGACCCAGTACTTC. Its protein is CASSMTSGGETQYF.

The chain uses TRBV28 and TRBJ2-1, with 11 bases aligning to TRBD2. Looked up from germline, CDR1 is MDHEN and CDR2 is SYDVKM. The CDR3 contains 15 residues. The V segment lost 5 bases and the J segment 7 bases; nucleotides outside the gene matches: 7. In nucleotides, the CDR3 is TGTGCCAGCAGTCAACTAGCGGGAGTGGGTAATGAGCAGTTCTTC. It is translated as CASSQLAGVGNEQFF.

The chain uses TRBV28 and TRBJ2-4, with 10 positions matching TRBD2. V lost 5 bases and J lost 2; bases outside the gene matches: 12. This CDR3 is built from 18 residues. In germline, CDR1 is MDHEN, CDR2 SYDVKM. The CDR3 nucleotides are TGTGCCAGCAGTGGACAGTCCGGGACTAGCGTACCCAAAAACATTCAGTACTTC. Its translation is CASSGQSGTSVPKNIQYF.

J is TRBJ2-5 and V is TRBV5-1; D gene unclear. There are 14 residues in the CDR3. Germline values: CDR1 SGHRS, CDR2 YFSETQ. The V end was cut by 4 bases, the J end by 5 bases, with 15 bases between. In DNA, the CDR3 is TGCGCCAGCAGCCCCTCTGGATCTAGGGAGACCCAGTACTTC. It is translated as CASSPSGSRETQYF.

This clone came up a few times. The V call is TRBV9, the J call TRBJ2-1; 7 bases match TRBD2. V lost 0 bases and J lost 15; bases outside the gene matches: 12. The length of the CDR3 is 14 residues. Per the germline V gene, CDR1 is SGDLS and CDR2 is YYNGEE. The CDR3 sequence: CASSVAIGGSVRFF. For the CDR3, the DNA is TGTGCCAGCAGCGTAGCTATCGGCGGGAGCGTTAGGTTCTTC.

The V and J genes are TRBV27 and TRBJ2-1; 7 nucleotides line up with TRBD2. Losses at the gene ends were 5 bases for V and 8 bases for J; bases not matched to a gene: 9. The CDR3 sequence is 14 residues long. From germline, CDR1 is MNHEY and CDR2 SMNVEV (reference sequence). In nucleotides, the CDR3 is TGTGCCAGCAGTCCCGGACTAGGTTACGATGAGCAGTTCTTC. Its protein product is CASSPGLGYDEQFF.

This clone was recorded only once. The genes are TRBV28 and TRBJ1-2; TRBD1 is a possible D gene (6 bases). The length of the CDR3 is 15 residues. The V end was cut by 3 bases, the J end by 7 bases, with 18 bases between. Germline V gives CDR1 MDHEN, CDR2 SYDVKM. The CDR3 DNA reads TGTGCCAGCAGTTTCCCAACCCAGGGGTCGGGTGGCTACACCTTC. This sequence encodes CASSFPTQGSGGYTF.

J is TRBJ1-1 and V is TRBV28; unclear D gene. Germline V lookup: CDR1 MDHEN, CDR2 SYDVKM. The CDR3 has 14 amino acids. V was trimmed by 5 bases and J by 4 bases, leaving 14 bases between them. This chain's CDR3 is CASSPPYKFTEAFF. CDR3 nucleotides: TGTGCCAGCAGTCCTCCCTATAAATTCACTGAAGCTTTCTTT.

The chain is built from TRBV7-9 and TRBJ2-7, with D tentatively TRBD2 (5 bases). The CDR3 totals 13 residues. Deletions cut 6 bases from V and 2 bases from J, with 11 bases between. Germline V gives CDR1 SEHNR, CDR2 FQNEAQ (reference sequence). Here the CDR3 reads CASSGAEPYEQYF. In nucleotides, the CDR3 is TGTGCCAGCAGTGGAGCGGAGCCCTACGAGCAGTACTTC.

This clone turned up a few times. This rearrangement joins TRBV4-3 to TRBJ1-4, with 11 bases matching TRBD1. The CDR3 sequence is 15 residues long. V shed 2 bases, J shed 6 bases, and the junction held 2 bases outside the gene matches. Looked up from germline, CDR1 is LGHNA and CDR2 is YSLEER. CDR3 protein: CASSQPGQGDEKLFF. The CDR3 nucleotides read TGCGCCAGCAGCCAACCGGGACAGGGGGATGAAAAACTGTTTTTT.

On this clone itself: With a far larger clone one base away, a read error is the likely cause. Other DNA sequences in the sample encode the same CDR3. V gene TRBV11-2 combines with J gene TRBJ1-2; D unclear. This CDR3 is 12 amino acids long. Germline CDR1 reads SGHAT; CDR2 reads FQNNGV. CDR3 in DNA: TGTGCTAGCAGCTTAGTCAGCGGTGGCTACACCTTC. Translated, it gives CASSLVSGGYTF. The full variable domain, in which reference TRBV11-2 and TRBJ1-2 provide the parts outside the CDR3, is EAGVAQSPRYKIIEKRQSVAFWCNPISGHATLYWYQQILGQGPKLLIQFQNNGVVDDSQLPKDRFSAERLKGVDSTLKIQPAKLEDSAVYLCASSLVSGGYTFGSGTRLTVV.

V is TRBV6-5 and J is TRBJ1-4; TRBD1 matches at 9 bases. With V trimmed by 0 bases and J by 5 bases, 1 base remained unmatched. This CDR3 spans 15 amino acids. Germline assignment: CDR1 MNHEY and CDR2 SVGAGI. The CDR3 loop is CASSYSGTGNEKLFF. CDR3 nucleotide sequence: TGTGCCAGCAGTTACTCCGGGACAGGGAATGAAAAACTGTTTTTT.